What follows is one T cell receptor beta chain and its context. Its antigen is undetermined. These data are taken from a study of cytomegalovirus exposure and HLA in healthy donors. Study in general: Clustering assigned 81% of the approximately 370 genotyped donors to the Caucasian-associated ancestry cluster.

The PCR ran on 60 Vbeta and 13 Jbeta primers. Here immunoSEQ multiplex PCR was the method, and the copy in TCRdb shows in-frame clones only, minus some. The table lists 100,000 to 150,000 clones, 76% of them singletons. Germline V gene lookup returns CDR1 MNHNS and CDR2 SASEGT. V gave up 4 bases and J gave up 4 bases, with 10 bases separating them. The CDR3 sequence is 13 residues long. Findings of the study overall: TCR beta V- and J-gene trimming, according to a later analysis, was linked to a missense DCLRE1C variant. The dataset shows that most TCR sequences were rare, while some public TCRs occurred in many donors.

The V call is TRBV6-1, the J call TRBJ1-2; D uncertain. This clonotype was obtained from a man aged 50-60 years in good health and CMV-seronegative. The specimen sequenced was PBMCs. This chain's CDR3 is CASSAAGSYGYTF. The CDR3 region has the DNA TGTGCCAGCAGTGCGGCGGGCAGCTATGGCTACACCTTC.